These T cell receptor beta chains were read from a single sample in a study of T-cell memory formation after mild COVID-19. MiXCR, applied by TCRdb to the 5' RACE reads, yields one record per CDR3 protein. The table has approximately 210,000 distinct CDR3 sequences, around 27% seen once. The sample comprised PBMCs or a T cell subset sorted from them (not recorded which). The receptor source for this set is an adult woman who had mild COVID-19 (a few samples of this study predate the infection). Cell type and time point are not known. The CDR3 runs from the conserved cysteine through the conserved F or W.

>TRBV11-1|TRBJ2-5
CASSLRSYQETQYF
>TRBV7-9|TRBJ1-1
CASSGTGPSWTLEGTEAFF
>TRBV7-8|TRBJ2-5
CASSLAGVGGKETQYF
>TRBV18|TRBJ2-2
CASSPLTTGFGNTGELFF
>TRBV20-1|TRBJ1-2
CSARPLTSGTGHYGYTF
>TRBV24-1|TRBJ1-1
CATSPGGFEAFF
>TRBV7-9|TRBJ2-1
CASSLPPAGLSYNEQFF
>TRBV18|TRBJ1-6
CASSPNGRGNSPLHF
>TRBV7-2|TRBJ2-1
CASSLGPLGNEQFF
>TRBV15|TRBJ1-1
CATSRDRQGRGEAFF
>TRBV24-1|TRBJ2-3
CATSDLWHTQYF
>TRBV11-3|TRBJ2-3
CASSPLHTDTQYF
>TRBV29-1|TRBJ2-7
CSPGTSGSSYEQYF
>TRBV21-1|TRBJ2-7
CASSKAPGQIEYEQYF
>TRBV7-9|TRBJ2-2
CASSPGAGENTGELFF
>TRBV6-1|TRBJ1-5
CASSPGTARNQPQHF
>TRBV29-1|TRBJ2-5
CSVETAGAQYF
>TRBV7-6|TRBJ1-5
CASSLRRDQPQHF
>TRBV18|TRBJ2-5
CASSERDQETQYF
>TRBV7-3|TRBJ2-3
CASSHGTGTSTDTQYF
>TRBV4-1|TRBJ2-7
CASSQLAGGGHEQYF
>TRBV10-3|TRBJ2-1
CASKGLAENNEQFF
>TRBV24-1|TRBJ2-7
CATSDARIPGYEQYF
>TRBV7-3|TRBJ1-2
CASSSYRGAGYTF
>TRBV28|TRBJ2-3
CASSFQGTSTDTQYF
>TRBV11-2|TRBJ2-1
CASSWMGEQFF
>TRBV3-1|TRBJ2-7
CASSDEAGVVSYEQYF
>TRBV5-8|TRBJ1-5
CASSSGAFWQPQHF
>TRBV5-1|TRBJ2-7
CASSPEDRAYEQYF
>TRBV20-1|TRBJ2-2
CSATRTGVTGELFF
>TRBV28|TRBJ1-1
CASSPGQPNTEAFF
>TRBV3-1|TRBJ2-3
CASSQDLPLGTDTQYF
>TRBV12-3/TRBV12-4|TRBJ2-2
CASLLGGELFF
>TRBV5-8|TRBJ2-1
CASSLGRGANEQFF
>TRBV5-1|TRBJ1-1
CASSLAGFTEAFF
>TRBV9|TRBJ2-1
CASSAEEPGGRYNEQFF
>TRBV5-6|TRBJ2-1
CASSLTGKLAPAYNEQFF
>TRBV5-1|TRBJ2-1
CASSLPGGGLDNEQFF
>TRBV7-9|TRBJ2-2
CASSSSGGAVGELFF
>TRBV20-1|TRBJ1-5
CSASRGWGPNQPQHF
>TRBV9|TRBJ1-3
CASSVGGGNTIYF
>TRBV7-8|TRBJ2-3
CASSFAPTDTQYF
>TRBV19|TRBJ2-1
CATAGQGANEQFF
>TRBV20-1|TRBJ1-1
CSAGTGGAWSTEAFF
>TRBV20-1|TRBJ1-4
CSARVHLQGSMFF
>TRBV29-1|TRBJ1-2
CSVLRELNYGYTF
>TRBV6-1|TRBJ2-5
CASVLSRGQETQYF
>TRBV7-2|TRBJ2-5
CASSTELAGGGETQYF
>TRBV7-8|TRBJ2-7
CASSLAGTTAYEQYF